This section outlines one TCR beta chain sequence together with its context. V was pared by 5 bases and J by 5 bases, with 12 bases between. CDR1 is MNHEY and CDR2 is SMNVEV in the germline V gene (reference sequence). The CDR3 is 14 residues long. Using immunoSEQ multiplex PCR, the repertoire was profiled, and TCRdb retains in-frame clones only, with some absent. Of more than 50,000 clones listed, roughly 95% are singletons. The entry originates in a study of control samples from healthy donors and cancer patients. Source material: blood. The TCR originated in a woman younger than 30 in good health. This chain connects TRBV27 to TRBJ2-2, with TRBD2 as a possible D gene (7 bases). The CDR3 loop reads CASSGRGGTGELFF. The CDR3 DNA is TGTGCCAGCAGTGGGAGGGGGGGAACCGGGGAGCTGTTTTTT.